This TCR beta chain stems from a study of a mutant IDH1 vaccine in newly diagnosed glioma. Overall study context: Patients were pretreated with radiotherapy, temozolomide, or both, mostly both.

CDR1 SGHRS and CDR2 YFSETQ come from the germline V gene. CDR3 size: 16 residues. The V and J ends lost 4 bases and 0 bases, in that order; junction bases with no gene match: 6. This table comes from immunoSEQ multiplex PCR, and its TCRdb copy is limited to in-frame clones, with some not included. The sample contains about 92,000 clones, about 80% of which appear only once. About this clone: What it recognizes is unknown.

General study results and limits: Top peripheral T cell clonotype shifts appeared unrelated to pseudoprogression. In around 93% of patients, immune responses induced by the vaccine occurred.

The time point was: baseline, week 1 (first vaccination visit). Indicated treatment: pre-vaccination baseline after standard-of-care therapy. The donor cohort comprised cases of new WHO grade 3 or 4 IDH1-mutant, ATRX-lost astrocytoma. V gene TRBV5-1 combines with J gene TRBJ2-7, with 11 bases that match TRBD1. The sequence came from a woman in her fifties or sixties with glioma. The source material was PBMCs, sampled from a glioma patient treated with radiotherapy, temozolomide or both. The CDR3 protein is CASSPSGQGASYEQYF. DNA of the CDR3: TGCGCCAGCAGCCCTTCCGGACAGGGGGCCTCCTACGAGCAGTACTTC.